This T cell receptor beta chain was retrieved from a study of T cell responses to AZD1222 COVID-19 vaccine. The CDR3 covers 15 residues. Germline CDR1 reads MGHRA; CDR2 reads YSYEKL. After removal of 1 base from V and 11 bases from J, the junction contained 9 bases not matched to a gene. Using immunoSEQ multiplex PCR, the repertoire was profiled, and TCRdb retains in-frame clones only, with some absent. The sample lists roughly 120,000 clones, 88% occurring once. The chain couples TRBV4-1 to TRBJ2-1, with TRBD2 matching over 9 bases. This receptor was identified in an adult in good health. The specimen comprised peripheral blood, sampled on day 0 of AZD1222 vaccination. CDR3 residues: CASSQAWSSGGKQFF. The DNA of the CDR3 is TGCGCCAGCAGCCAAGCGTGGAGCAGCGGGGGGAAGCAGTTCTTC.